These T cell receptor beta chains were read from a single sample in a study of T cells in Graves' hyperthyroidism and ophthalmopathy. MiXCR was run by TCRdb on the multiplex PCR reads, yielding one entry per CDR3 protein. The table has roughly 160,000 distinct CDR3 sequences, less than 10% seen once. Sequencing was carried out using blood. The receptors shown here come from a woman in her late teens or twenties with Graves' hyperthyroidism that later progressed to Graves' ophthalmopathy. Each CDR3 is given with its conserved first and last residue. The D gene is left open where the match is weak. Rows give clone size only sometimes, using once, few, many, or a class for an expanded clone.

v_call	j_call	clone_size	d_call	cdr3_aa	cdr3_nt
TRBV18	TRBJ1-6	-	-	CASSPIAETPLHF	TGTGCCAGCTCCCCTATAGCGGAAACACCCCTCCACTTT
TRBV10-3	TRBJ2-2	many	-	CAISESKSGELFF	TGTGCCATCAGTGAGTCGAAGAGCGGGGAGCTGTTTTTT
TRBV20-1	TRBJ1-4	many	TRBD1	CSARELGGESEKLFF	TGCAGTGCTAGAGAGTTAGGGGGCGAAAGTGAAAAACTGTTTTTT
TRBV5-1	TRBJ2-5	few	TRBD2	CASSFGTSGRETQYF	TGCGCCAGCAGCTTCGGGACTAGCGGGAGAGAGACCCAGTACTTC
TRBV3-1	TRBJ2-3	few	TRBD2	CASSQGLGRLAGGTDTQYF	TGTGCCAGCAGCCAAGGTCTTGGGAGGCTAGCGGGAGGCACAGATACGCAGTATTTT
TRBV6-1	TRBJ2-1	few	TRBD1	CASSRAWDRVYNEQFF	TGTGCCAGCAGCCGAGCCTGGGACAGGGTCTACAATGAGCAGTTCTTC
TRBV18	TRBJ1-4	many	-	CASSPGRDHEKLFF	TGTGCCAGCTCACCAGGCAGGGATCATGAAAAACTGTTTTTT
TRBV11-3	TRBJ2-3	many	TRBD2	CASSVRASGSLDTQYF	TGTGCCAGCAGCGTCCGGGCTAGCGGGAGCCTAGATACGCAGTATTTT
TRBV3-1	TRBJ2-5	many	-	CASSQDLPPPGGAETQYF	TGTGCCAGCAGCCAAGATCTCCCTCCCCCCGGGGGCGCGGAGACCCAGTACTTC
TRBV7-3	TRBJ1-5	many	-	CASSLQGYQPQHF	TGTGCCAGCAGCTTACAGGGTTACCAGCCCCAGCATTTT
TRBV11-3	TRBJ2-1	many	-	CASSLEGESHNEQFF	TGTGCCAGCAGCTTAGAGGGGGAGTCTCACAATGAGCAGTTCTTC
TRBV9	TRBJ2-7	-	TRBD2	CASSSGTSGSDEQYF	TGTGCCAGCAGCTCTGGGACTAGCGGGAGCGACGAGCAGTACTTC
TRBV12-3/TRBV12-4	TRBJ1-5	many	-	CASSLMAADQPQHF	TGTGCCAGCAGTTTAATGGCAGCAGATCAGCCCCAGCATTTT
TRBV15	TRBJ2-3	many	TRBD1	CATSGAVVKGTEAYTQYF	TGTGCCACCAGCGGAGCGGTCGTAAAGGGGACAGAAGCTTATACGCAGTATTTT
TRBV18	TRBJ1-3	many	-	CASSRNQGSGNTIYF	TGTGCCAGCTCACGAAACCAGGGATCTGGAAACACCATATATTTT
TRBV19	TRBJ1-1	many	-	CASSPKANTEAFF	TGTGCCAGTAGTCCCAAAGCGAACACTGAAGCTTTCTTT
TRBV7-9	TRBJ1-3	many	TRBD1	CASSLGQGTSGNTIYF	TGTGCCAGCAGCTTAGGACAGGGTACGTCTGGAAACACCATATATTTT
TRBV20-1	TRBJ1-2	many	-	CSARNKGEYYGYTF	TGCAGTGCTAGAAACAAGGGGGAATACTATGGCTACACCTTC
TRBV29-1	TRBJ1-3	many	-	CSVARTAGNTIYF	TGCAGCGTTGCCCGGACAGCCGGAAACACCATATATTTT
TRBV3-1	TRBJ1-6	many	-	CASSQDPGANSPLHF	TGTGCCAGCAGCCAAGATCCAGGTGCTAATTCACCCCTCCACTTT
TRBV12-3/TRBV12-4	TRBJ2-2	many	TRBD1	CASSPGTATGELFF	TGTGCCAGCAGTCCTGGGACAGCCACCGGGGAGCTGTTTTTT
TRBV27	TRBJ2-7	many	-	CASSRSGAPSSYEQYF	TGTGCCAGCAGTCGCTCGGGGGCACCTAGCTCCTACGAGCAGTACTTC
TRBV20-1	TRBJ2-2	many	-	CSARSALPIAGELFF	TGCAGTGCTAGATCGGCCTTGCCAATCGCCGGGGAGCTGTTTTTT
TRBV12-3/TRBV12-4	TRBJ2-5	many	-	CASSSKETQYF	TGTGCCAGCAGCTCAAAAGAGACCCAGTACTTC
TRBV24-1	TRBJ1-5	-	-	CATSDPGTSVPNQPQHF	TGTGCCACCAGTGACCCCGGGACATCCGTGCCTAATCAGCCCCAGCATTTT
TRBV25-1	TRBJ2-7	many	-	CASSEFYEQYF	TGTGCCAGCAGTGAATTCTACGAGCAGTACTTC
TRBV5-5	TRBJ1-6	many	-	CASSAALPPLHF	TGTGCCAGCAGCGCGGCTTTGCCACCCCTCCACTTT
TRBV28	TRBJ1-5	many	-	CASRQSGDLQPQHF	TGTGCCAGCAGACAGTCGGGGGACCTTCAGCCCCAGCATTTT
TRBV2	TRBJ2-7	many	-	CASSDHEQYF	TGTGCCAGCAGTGACCACGAGCAGTACTTC
TRBV6-1	TRBJ2-5	many	TRBD1	CASSRQGVQYF	TGTGCCAGCAGCAGACAGGGCGTCCAGTACTTC
TRBV27	TRBJ1-2	many	-	CASSIRAGGNYGYTF	TGTGCCAGCAGCATCCGAGCGGGTGGGAACTATGGCTACACCTTC
TRBV2	TRBJ1-5	many	-	CASTQGERQPQHF	TGTGCCAGCACTCAGGGAGAACGCCAGCCCCAGCATTTT
TRBV11-2	TRBJ1-2	many	TRBD1	CASSLGQGANYGYTF	TGTGCCAGCAGCTTAGGACAGGGGGCTAACTATGGCTACACCTTC
TRBV15	TRBJ1-6	-	TRBD1	CATSRVTGVDSPLHF	TGTGCCACCAGCAGAGTTACAGGGGTAGATTCACCCCTCCACTTT
TRBV2	TRBJ2-1	many	TRBD2	CASKGPSGRRNGQFF	TGTGCCAGCAAGGGTCCTAGCGGACGAAGGAATGGGCAGTTCTTC
TRBV11-3	TRBJ1-1	many	-	CASSLVGGVTEAFF	TGTGCCAGCAGCTTAGTTGGCGGGGTCACTGAAGCTTTCTTT
TRBV30	TRBJ1-6	many	-	CAWSAARGGTYNSPLHF	TGTGCCTGGTCAGCCGCCCGGGGGGGGACTTATAATTCACCCCTCCACTTT
TRBV27	TRBJ1-2	-	TRBD1	CASSLFRGQGDGYTF	TGTGCCAGCAGTTTATTCAGGGGGCAAGGCGATGGCTACACCTTC